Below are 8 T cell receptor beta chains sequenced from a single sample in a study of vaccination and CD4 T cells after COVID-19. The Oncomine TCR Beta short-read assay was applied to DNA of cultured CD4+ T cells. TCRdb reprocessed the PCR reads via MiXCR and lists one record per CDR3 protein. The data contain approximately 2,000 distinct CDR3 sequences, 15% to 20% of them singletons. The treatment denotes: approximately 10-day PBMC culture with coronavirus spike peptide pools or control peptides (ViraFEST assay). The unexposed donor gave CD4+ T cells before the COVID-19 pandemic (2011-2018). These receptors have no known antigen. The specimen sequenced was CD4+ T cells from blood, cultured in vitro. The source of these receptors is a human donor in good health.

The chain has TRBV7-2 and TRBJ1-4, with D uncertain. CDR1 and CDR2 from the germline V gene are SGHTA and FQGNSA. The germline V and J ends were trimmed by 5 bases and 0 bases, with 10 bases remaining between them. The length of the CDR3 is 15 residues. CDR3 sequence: CASSPDTATNEKLFF. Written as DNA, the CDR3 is TGTGCCAGCAGCCCTGACACCGCAACTAATGAAAAACTGTTTTTT.

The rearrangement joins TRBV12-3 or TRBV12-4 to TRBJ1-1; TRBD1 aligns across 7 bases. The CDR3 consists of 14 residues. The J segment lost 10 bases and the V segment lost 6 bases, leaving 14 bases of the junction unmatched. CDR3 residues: CASRPTGRFGVAFF. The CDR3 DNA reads TGTGCCAGCAGACCGACAGGGAGGTTTGGCGTAGCTTTCTTT.

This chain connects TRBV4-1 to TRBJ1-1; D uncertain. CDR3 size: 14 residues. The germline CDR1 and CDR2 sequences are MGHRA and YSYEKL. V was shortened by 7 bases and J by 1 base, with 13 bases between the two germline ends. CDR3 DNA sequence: TGCGCCAGCATGCTGCAGACTACGAACACTGAAGCTTTCTTT. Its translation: CASMLQTTNTEAFF.

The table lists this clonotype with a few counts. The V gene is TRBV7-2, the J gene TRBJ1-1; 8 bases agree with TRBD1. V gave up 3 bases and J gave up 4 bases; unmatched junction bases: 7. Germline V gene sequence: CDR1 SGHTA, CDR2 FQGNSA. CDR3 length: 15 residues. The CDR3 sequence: CASSFTAGGFTEAFF. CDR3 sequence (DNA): TGTGCCAGCAGCTTTACCGCAGGGGGCTTCACTGAAGCTTTCTTT.

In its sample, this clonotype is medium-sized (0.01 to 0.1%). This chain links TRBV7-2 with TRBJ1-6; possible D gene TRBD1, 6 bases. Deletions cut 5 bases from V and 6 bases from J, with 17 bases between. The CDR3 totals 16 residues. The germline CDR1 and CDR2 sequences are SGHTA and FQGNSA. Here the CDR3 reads CASSPSLGTINSPLHF. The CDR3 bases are TGTGCCAGCAGCCCATCGCTAGGGACAATTAATTCACCCCTCCACTTT.

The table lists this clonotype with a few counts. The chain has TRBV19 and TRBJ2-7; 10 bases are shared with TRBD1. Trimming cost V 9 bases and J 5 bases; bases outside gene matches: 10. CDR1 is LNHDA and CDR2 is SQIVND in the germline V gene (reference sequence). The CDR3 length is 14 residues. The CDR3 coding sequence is TGTGCCAGCACCGACAGGGGGCGCGTCGACGAGCAGTACTTC. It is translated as CASTDRGRVDEQYF.

The CDR3 DNA is TGTGCCAGCAGTTTGCCTGGGGCCCCCGTCCAAGAGACCCAGTACTTC. Its translation: CASSLPGAPVQETQYF. The V gene is TRBV28, the J gene TRBJ2-5, with D perhaps TRBD1 (5 bases). Trimming pared 3 bases from V and 1 base from J, leaving 15 bases between. Germline-derived CDR1 and CDR2 are MDHEN and SYDVKM. The CDR3 sequence is 16 residues long.

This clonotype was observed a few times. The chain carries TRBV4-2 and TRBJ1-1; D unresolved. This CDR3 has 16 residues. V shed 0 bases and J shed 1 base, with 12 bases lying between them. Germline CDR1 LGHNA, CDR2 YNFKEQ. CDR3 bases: TGTGCCAGCAGCCAAGAGTTTGGACGGACGAACACTGAAGCTTTCTTT. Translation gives CASSQEFGRTNTEAFF.